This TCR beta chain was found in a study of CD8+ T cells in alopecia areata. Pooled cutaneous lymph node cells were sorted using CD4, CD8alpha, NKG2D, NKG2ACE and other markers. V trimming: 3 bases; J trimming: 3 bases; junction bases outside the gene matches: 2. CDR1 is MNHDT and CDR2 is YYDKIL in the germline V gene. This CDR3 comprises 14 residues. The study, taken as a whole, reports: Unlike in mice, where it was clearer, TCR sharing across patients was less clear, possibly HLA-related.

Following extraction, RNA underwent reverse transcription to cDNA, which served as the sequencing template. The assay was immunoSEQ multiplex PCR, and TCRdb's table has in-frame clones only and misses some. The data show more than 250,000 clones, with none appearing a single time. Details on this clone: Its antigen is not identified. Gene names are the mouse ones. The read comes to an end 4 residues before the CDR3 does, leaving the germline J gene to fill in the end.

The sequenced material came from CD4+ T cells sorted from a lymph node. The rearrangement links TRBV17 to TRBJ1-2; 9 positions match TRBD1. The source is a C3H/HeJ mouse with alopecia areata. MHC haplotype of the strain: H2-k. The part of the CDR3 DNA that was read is TGTGCTAGCAGTAGTGGGACAGGGCACTCC. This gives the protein CASSSGTGHS. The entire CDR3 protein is CASSSGTGHSDYTF.